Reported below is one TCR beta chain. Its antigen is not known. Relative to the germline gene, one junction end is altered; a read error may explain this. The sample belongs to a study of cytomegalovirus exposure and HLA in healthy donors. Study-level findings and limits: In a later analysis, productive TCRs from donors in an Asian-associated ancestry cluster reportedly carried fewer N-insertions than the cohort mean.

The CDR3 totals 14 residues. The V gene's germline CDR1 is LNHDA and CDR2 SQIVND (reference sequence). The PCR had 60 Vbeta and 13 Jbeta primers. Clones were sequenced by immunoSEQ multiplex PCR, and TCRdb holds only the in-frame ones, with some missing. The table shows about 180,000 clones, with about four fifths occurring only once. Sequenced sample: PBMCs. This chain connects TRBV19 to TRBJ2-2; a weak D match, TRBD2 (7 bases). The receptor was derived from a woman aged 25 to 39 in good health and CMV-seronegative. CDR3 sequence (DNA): TGTGCCAGTAGAATAGGGGGAGGGACCGGGGAGCTGTTTTTT. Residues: CASRIGGGTGELFF.